The entry that follows covers one T cell receptor beta chain sequence. Antigen: not known. One end of the junction varies from germline; a read error may be responsible. The data were obtained in a study of radiotherapy plus CTLA-4 blockade in lung cancer. Broader study findings: In blood, tumor-derived TCR clones expanded after radiotherapy plus ipilimumab.

Per the germline V gene, CDR1 is SGHTA and CDR2 is FQGTGA. This CDR3 comprises 15 residues. Assay: immunoSEQ multiplex PCR; the TCRdb copy retains only in-frame clones and omits some. The table lists roughly 75,000 clones, more than 60% of them singletons. This specimen was peripheral blood, taken from a patient treated with radiotherapy plus ipilimumab. This TCR derives from a human donor with non-small cell lung cancer whose response to radiotherapy plus ipilimumab could not be evaluated. Some clones in this sample may be carry-over from other donors' samples. The genes are TRBV7-3 and TRBJ2-2; a possible D gene is TRBD1 (6 bases). This chain's CDR3 is CASSLRQGGTGELSF. The DNA of the CDR3 is TGTGCCAGCAGCTTAAGACAAGGGGGAACCGGGGAGCTGTCTTTT.